This TCR beta chain emerged from a study of tumor and adjacent non-tumor tissue in lung cancer. Study details: Histology: around 13 adenocarcinoma, a couple of squamous cell carcinoma, 1 small cell lung cancer. General study points: Tumor tissue had significantly higher TCR diversity than normal lung.

TCRbeta libraries were built with three rounds of nested PCR, modified from ARM-PCR. TCRdb re-analysed the multiplex PCR reads in MiXCR, keeping a single row per CDR3 protein. The sample comprises over 110,000 distinct CDR3 sequences, approximately 66% of which are singletons, and 15% to 20% rests with the top ten. Turning to this clonotype: The antigen is not known.

Trimming took 6 bases from V and 2 from J; bases not matched to a gene: 16. CDR1 and CDR2 from the germline V gene are MNHNY and SVGAGI (reference sequence). The CDR3 loop spans 20 amino acids. This sample's RNA came from whole unsorted tissue. V and J are TRBV6-6 and TRBJ2-3; 14 positions match TRBD2. The source is a man in his 60s with small cell lung cancer. Sequenced: lung tumor tissue. CDR3 in amino acids: CASRHALRLAGGPNTDTQYF. CDR3 sequence (DNA): TGTGCCAGCAGACACGCCCTCCGACTAGCGGGAGGGCCAAACACAGATACGCAGTATTTT.